The clone carrying this T cell receptor (beta chain) was observed a single time. TCRdb keeps only in-frame clones here, not all; method: immunoSEQ multiplex PCR. The sample includes around 84,000 clones, around 80% of them seen just once. The data originate from a study of memory CD4+ T cells and cytomegalovirus serostatus. The sort gate was single viable CD3+CD4+CD8-CD45RO+ cells for memory CD4+ T cells. This CDR3 comprises 15 residues. In germline, CDR1 is SGHRS, CDR2 YFSETQ. V lost 1 base and J lost 5, with 16 bases in between. V usage is TRBV5-1 and J usage is TRBJ2-7; D is uncertain. This sequence was found in an adult in good health and CMV-seronegative. Sequences were obtained from memory CD4+ T cells from blood. For the CDR3, the DNA is TGCGCCAGCAGCTTGCTTAGGTCCGGGCAGAACGAGCAGTACTTC. Amino acid sequence: CASSLLRSGQNEQYF. Full variable domain (remainder filled in from reference TRBV5-1 and TRBJ2-7): KAGVTQTPRYLIKTRGQQVTLSCSPISGHRSVSWYQQTPGQGLQFLFEYFSETQRNKGNFPGRFSGRQFSNSRSEMNVSTLELGDSALYLCASSLLRSGQNEQYFGPGTRLTVT.